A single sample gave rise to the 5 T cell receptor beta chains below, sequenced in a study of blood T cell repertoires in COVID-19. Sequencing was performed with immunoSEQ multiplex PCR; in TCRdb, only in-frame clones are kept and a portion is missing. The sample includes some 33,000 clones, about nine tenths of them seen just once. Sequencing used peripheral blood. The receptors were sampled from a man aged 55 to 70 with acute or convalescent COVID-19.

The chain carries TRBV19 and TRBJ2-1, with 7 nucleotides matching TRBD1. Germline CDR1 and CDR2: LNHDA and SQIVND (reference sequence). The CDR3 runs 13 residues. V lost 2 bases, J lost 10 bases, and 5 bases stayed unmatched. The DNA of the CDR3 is TGTGCCAGTAGTATATTCAACAGGGGCGAGCAGTTCTTC. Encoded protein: CASSIFNRGEQFF.

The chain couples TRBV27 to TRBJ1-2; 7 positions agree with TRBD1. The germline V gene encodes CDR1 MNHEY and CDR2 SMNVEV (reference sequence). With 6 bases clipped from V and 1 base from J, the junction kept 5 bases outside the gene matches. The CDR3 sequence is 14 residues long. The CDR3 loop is CASSTSGGNYGYTF. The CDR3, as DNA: TGTGCCAGCAGCACCTCAGGGGGTAACTATGGCTACACCTTC.

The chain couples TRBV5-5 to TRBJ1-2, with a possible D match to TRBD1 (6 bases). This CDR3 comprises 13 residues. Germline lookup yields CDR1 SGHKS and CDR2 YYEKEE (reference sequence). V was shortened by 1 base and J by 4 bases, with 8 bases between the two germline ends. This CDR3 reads CASSLRGGYGYTF. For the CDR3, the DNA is TGTGCCAGCAGCTTGAGGGGGGGCTATGGCTACACCTTC.

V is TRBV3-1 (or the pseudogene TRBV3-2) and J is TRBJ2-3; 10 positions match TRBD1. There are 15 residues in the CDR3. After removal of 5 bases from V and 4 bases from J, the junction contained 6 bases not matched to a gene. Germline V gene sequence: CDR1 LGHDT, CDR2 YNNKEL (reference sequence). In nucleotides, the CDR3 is TGTGCCAGCAGCACCCGACAGGGGGCCTCAGATACGCAGTATTTT. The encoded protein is CASSTRQGASDTQYF.

The CDR3 DNA follows: TGTGCCAGCAGCGAGACAGGGTCGGAGACCCAGTACTTC. Translating gives CASSETGSETQYF. This chain joins TRBV11-2 and TRBJ2-5; the match to TRBD1 covers 7 bases. V shed 5 bases, J shed 5 bases, and the junction held 5 bases outside the gene matches. The CDR3 consists of 13 residues. Germline V lookup: CDR1 SGHAT, CDR2 FQNNGV. The entire variable domain, with the rest obtained from reference TRBV11-2 and TRBJ2-5, is as follows: EAGVAQSPRYKIIEKRQSVAFWCNPISGHATLYWYQQILGQGPKLLIQFQNNGVVDDSQLPKDRFSAERLKGVDSTLKIQPAKLEDSAVYLCASSETGSETQYFGPGTRLLVL.